The 9 T cell receptor beta chains reported below all come from one sample, sequenced in a study of immune characterization of retroperitoneal liposarcoma. Via MiXCR, TCRdb re-called the PCR reads, giving one row per CDR3 protein. The sample records several thousand distinct CDR3 sequences, around 30% being singletons. The sequenced sample was tumor tissue. Receptors originate from a female donor with retroperitoneal liposarcoma.

This clonotype ranks as medium-sized (0.01 to 0.1%). The V and J genes are TRBV6-1 and TRBJ1-5, with 8 bases fitting TRBD1. CDR1 is MNHNS and CDR2 is SASEGT in the germline V gene. V shed 6 bases and J 5 bases; nucleotides not matched to a gene: 3. The CDR3 covers 13 residues. The CDR3 region is CASRQGVDQPQHF. In DNA, the CDR3 is TGTGCCAGCAGACAGGGGGTCGATCAGCCCCAGCATTTT.

This clonotype is labeled as medium-sized (0.01 to 0.1%). The genes are TRBV5-5 and TRBJ2-5; the D gene is possibly TRBD1 (6 bases). Germline assignment: CDR1 SGHKS and CDR2 YYEKEE (reference sequence). This CDR3 region has 14 residues. V dropped 0 bases and J dropped 9 bases, with 15 bases sitting between them. This CDR3 is CASSLGGGEAAQYF. The CDR3 bases are TGTGCCAGCAGCTTGGGAGGGGGAGAGGCGGCCCAGTACTTC. The full variable domain, its missing parts supplied by reference TRBV5-5 and TRBJ2-5, is DAGVTQSPTHLIKTRGQQVTLRCSPISGHKSVSWYQQVLGQGPQFIFQYYEKEERGRGNFPDRFSARQFPNYSSELNVNALLLGDSALYLCASSLGGGEAAQYFGPGTRLLVL.

This clonotype was seen more than once but under ten times. The CDR3 protein is CASSPWASGSRNNEQYF. The CDR3 nucleotides are TGTGCCAGTAGCCCTTGGGCTAGCGGGAGTAGAAACAATGAGCAGTACTTC. The chain combines TRBV19 with TRBJ2-5; 10 nucleotides match TRBD2. Germline V gene sequence: CDR1 LNHDA, CDR2 SQIVND (reference sequence). The CDR3 covers 17 residues. Losses at the gene ends were 6 bases for V and 11 bases for J; bases not matched to a gene: 21.

The CDR3 DNA sequence: TGTGCCAGCAGTAGGACTAGCCCAGATACGCAGTATTTT. This translates into CASSRTSPDTQYF. This chain links TRBV6-4 with TRBJ2-3; 8 bases are shared with TRBD2. Germline trimming cut 5 bases from V and 4 bases from J; bases unmatched to any gene: 2. CDR1 is MRHNA and CDR2 is SNTAGT in the germline V gene. This CDR3 spans 13 amino acids.

This clonotype was observed a handful of times. The rearrangement uses TRBV11-2 and TRBJ2-3; no clear D. Trimming took off 1 base at V and 0 bases at J, with 5 bases between the two ends. This CDR3 spans 14 amino acids. Per germline, CDR1 SGHAT and CDR2 FQNNGV. The CDR3 region is CASSLGESTDTQYF. The CDR3 bases are TGTGCCAGCAGCTTAGGAGAGAGCACAGATACGCAGTATTTT.

The V and J genes are TRBV6-1 and TRBJ2-1; 10 positions match TRBD2. The CDR3 runs to 14 residues. Trimming removed 4 bases from V and 8 bases from J; junction bases left unmatched: 5. CDR1 is MNHNS, CDR2 SASEGT, per germline. The CDR3, as DNA: TGTGCCAGCAGTGGGCTAGCGGGAGTACATGAGCAGTTCTTC. Amino acid sequence: CASSGLAGVHEQFF.

This chain links TRBV3-1 with TRBJ2-1; 7 nucleotides agree with TRBD2. Near its end, the DNA agrees better with TRBJ2-7, so the J call may be wrong. Germline V gene sequence: CDR1 LGHDT, CDR2 YNNKEL (reference sequence). CDR3 size: 14 residues. This chain's CDR3 is CASSLLARGPEQYF. CDR3 in DNA: TGTGCCAGCAGCCTACTAGCGCGTGGTCCTGAGCAGTACTTC.

The V and J genes are TRBV6-1 and TRBJ2-1, with D possibly called TRBD1 or TRBD2 (5 bases each). The V end lost 2 bases, the J end lost 13 bases, and 18 bases lay between the germline ends. Germline V gene sequence: CDR1 MNHNS, CDR2 SASEGT. This CDR3 comprises 14 residues. The CDR3 DNA reads as TGTGCCAGCAGTGAATTGGGTAGAGGGGAGACCCAGTTCTTC. Amino acids: CASSELGRGETQFF.

By its share, this clonotype is large (0.1 to 1%). The genes are TRBV7-3 and TRBJ2-2; 10 bases align to TRBD2. CDR3 length: 17 amino acids. The germline gives CDR1 SGHTA, CDR2 FQGTGA. After removal of 4 bases from V and 4 bases from J, the junction contained 9 bases not matched to a gene. The CDR3 protein is CASSSPTSGSLTGELFF. CDR3 DNA sequence: TGTGCCAGCAGCTCGCCGACTAGCGGGTCTCTCACCGGGGAGCTGTTTTTT.